The T cell receptor (beta chain) described here comes from a study of T-cell memory formation after mild COVID-19. Overall study: TCR clusters were mostly confined to one donor each. Whole-study findings and limits: Mainly CM and EM harbored the contracting CD4+ clones; mainly EMRA harbored the CD8+ ones. Clones shrinking from day 15 to 85 showed even CD4/CD8 mixes; later expanders tilted CD4+. The SARS-CoV-2 specificity of second-wave clones reaching peak at day 37 remained unverified.

This clonotype was seen a handful of times. Its antigen is currently unknown. TCRdb reprocessed the 5' RACE reads with MiXCR, giving one entry per CDR3 protein. Of over 120,000 distinct CDR3 sequences listed, 6% are singletons. V trimming: 3 bases; J trimming: 1 base; junction bases outside the gene matches: 3. The CDR3 extends over 15 amino acids. V and J are TRBV12-3 or TRBV12-4 and TRBJ1-5, with 7 nucleotides matching TRBD1. The sequence was obtained from an adult woman who had mild COVID-19 (a few samples of this study predate the infection). Cell type and time point are not known. Sequencing was carried out using PBMCs or a T cell subset sorted from them (not recorded which). This CDR3 is CASSFRGLSNQPQHF. CDR3 coding DNA: TGTGCCAGCAGTTTCAGGGGGTTGAGCAATCAGCCCCAGCATTTT.